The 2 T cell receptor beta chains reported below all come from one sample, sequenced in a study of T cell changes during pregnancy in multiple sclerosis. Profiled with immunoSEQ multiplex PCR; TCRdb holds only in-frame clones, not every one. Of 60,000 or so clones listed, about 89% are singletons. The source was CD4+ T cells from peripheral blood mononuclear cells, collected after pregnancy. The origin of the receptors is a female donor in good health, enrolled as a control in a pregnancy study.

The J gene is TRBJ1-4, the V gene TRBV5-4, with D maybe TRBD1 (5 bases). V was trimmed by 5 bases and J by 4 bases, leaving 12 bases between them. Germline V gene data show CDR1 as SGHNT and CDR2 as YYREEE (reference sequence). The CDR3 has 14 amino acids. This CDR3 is CASSRGGRNEKLFF. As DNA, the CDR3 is TGTGCCAGCAGTAGGGGTGGACGTAATGAAAAACTGTTTTTT.

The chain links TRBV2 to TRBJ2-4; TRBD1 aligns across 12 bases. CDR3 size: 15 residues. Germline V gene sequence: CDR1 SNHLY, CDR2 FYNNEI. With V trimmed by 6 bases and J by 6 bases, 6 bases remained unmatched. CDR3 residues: CASRKGTGGGNIQYF. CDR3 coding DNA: TGTGCCAGCAGGAAGGGGACAGGGGGCGGAAACATTCAGTACTTC.